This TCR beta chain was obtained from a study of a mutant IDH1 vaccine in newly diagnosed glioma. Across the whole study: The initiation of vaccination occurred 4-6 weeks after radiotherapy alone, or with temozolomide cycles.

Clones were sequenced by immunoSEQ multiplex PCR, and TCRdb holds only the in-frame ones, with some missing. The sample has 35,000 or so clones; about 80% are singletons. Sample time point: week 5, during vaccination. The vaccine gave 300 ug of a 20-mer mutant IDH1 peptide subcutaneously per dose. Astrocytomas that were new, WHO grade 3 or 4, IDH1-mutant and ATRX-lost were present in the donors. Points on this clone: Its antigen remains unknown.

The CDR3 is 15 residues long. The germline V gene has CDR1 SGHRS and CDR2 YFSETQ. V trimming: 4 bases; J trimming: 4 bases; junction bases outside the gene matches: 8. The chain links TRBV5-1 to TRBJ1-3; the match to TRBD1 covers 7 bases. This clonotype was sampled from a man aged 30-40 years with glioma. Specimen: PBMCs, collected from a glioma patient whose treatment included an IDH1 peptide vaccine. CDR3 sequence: CASSIKQGPGNTIYF. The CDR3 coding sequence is TGCGCCAGCAGCATCAAACAGGGGCCCGGAAACACCATATATTTT. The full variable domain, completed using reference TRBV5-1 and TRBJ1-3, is KAGVTQTPRYLIKTRGQQVTLSCSPISGHRSVSWYQQTPGQGLQFLFEYFSETQRNKGNFPGRFSGRQFSNSRSEMNVSTLELGDSALYLCASSIKQGPGNTIYFGEGSWLTVV.